The text below deals with one T cell receptor (beta chain). These data are taken from a study of beta chain features in type 1 diabetes. V gave up 2 bases and J gave up 8 bases, with 17 bases separating them. This CDR3 spans 15 amino acids. The V gene's germline CDR1 is SGHNT and CDR2 YYREEE (reference sequence). Every isolated RNA sample was fully reverse transcribed, so sequencing captured expressed TCRB transcripts. Clones were sequenced by immunoSEQ multiplex PCR, and TCRdb holds only the in-frame ones, with some missing. Altogether nearly 250,000 clones are present, 11% to 15% being singletons, with the ten largest covering more than 0.025%.

The sample consisted of naive CD4+ T cells from blood. This sequence was found in a woman aged 35 to 49 in good health. V and J are TRBV5-4 and TRBJ2-1; possibly TRBD1 for D (6 bases). The CDR3 protein is CASSFRQALMDEQFF. The CDR3 DNA reads TGTGCCAGCAGCTTTCGACAGGCCCTCATGGATGAGCAGTTCTTC.